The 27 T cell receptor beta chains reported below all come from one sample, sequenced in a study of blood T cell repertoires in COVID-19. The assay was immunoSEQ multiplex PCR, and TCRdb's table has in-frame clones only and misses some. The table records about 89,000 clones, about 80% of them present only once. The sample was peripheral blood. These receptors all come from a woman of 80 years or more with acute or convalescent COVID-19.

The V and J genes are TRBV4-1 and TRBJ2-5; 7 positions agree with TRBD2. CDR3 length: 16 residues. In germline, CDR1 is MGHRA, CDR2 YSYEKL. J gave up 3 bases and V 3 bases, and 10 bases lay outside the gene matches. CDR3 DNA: TGCGCCAGCAGCCAGTTTGGGAGGGGCGGAGAAGAGACCCAGTACTTC. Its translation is CASSQFGRGGEETQYF.

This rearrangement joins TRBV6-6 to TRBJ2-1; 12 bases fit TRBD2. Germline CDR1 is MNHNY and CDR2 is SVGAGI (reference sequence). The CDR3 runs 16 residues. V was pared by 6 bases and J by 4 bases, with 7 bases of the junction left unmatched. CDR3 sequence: CASSDPTSGGYNEQFF. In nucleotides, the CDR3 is TGTGCCAGCAGCGACCCAACTAGCGGGGGGTACAATGAGCAGTTCTTC.

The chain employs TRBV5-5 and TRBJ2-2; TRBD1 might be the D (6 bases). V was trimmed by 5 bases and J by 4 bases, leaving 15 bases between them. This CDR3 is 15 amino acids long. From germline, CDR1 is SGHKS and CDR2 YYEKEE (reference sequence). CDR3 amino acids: CASRGRGSSTGELFF. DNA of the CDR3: TGTGCCAGCAGGGGCAGGGGATCATCCACCGGGGAGCTGTTTTTT.

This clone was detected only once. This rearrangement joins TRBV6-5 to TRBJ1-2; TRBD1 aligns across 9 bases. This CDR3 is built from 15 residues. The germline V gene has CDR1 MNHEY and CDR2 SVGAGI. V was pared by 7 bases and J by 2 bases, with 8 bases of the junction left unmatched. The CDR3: CASTKGTGRNYGYTF. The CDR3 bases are TGTGCCAGCACTAAAGGGACAGGGAGAAACTATGGCTACACCTTC.

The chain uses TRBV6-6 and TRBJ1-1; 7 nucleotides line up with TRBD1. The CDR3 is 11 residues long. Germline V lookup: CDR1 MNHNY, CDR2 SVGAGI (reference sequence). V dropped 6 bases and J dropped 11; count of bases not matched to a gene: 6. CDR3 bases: TGTGCCAGCAGAACGGGACAGCCCGCTTTCTTT. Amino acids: CASRTGQPAFF.

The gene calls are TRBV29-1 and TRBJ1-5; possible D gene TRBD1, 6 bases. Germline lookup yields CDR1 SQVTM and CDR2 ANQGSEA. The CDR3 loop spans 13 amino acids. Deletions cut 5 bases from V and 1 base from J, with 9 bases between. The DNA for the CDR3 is TGCAGCGTTCAGGGGACGAGCAATCAGCCCCAGCATTTT. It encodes CSVQGTSNQPQHF.

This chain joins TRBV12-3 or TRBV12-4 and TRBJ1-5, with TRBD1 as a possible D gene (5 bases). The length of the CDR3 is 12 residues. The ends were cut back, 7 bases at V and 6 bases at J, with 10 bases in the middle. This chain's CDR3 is CASTSRGQPQHF. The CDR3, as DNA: TGTGCCAGCACTTCAAGGGGTCAGCCCCAGCATTTT.

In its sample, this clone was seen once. The CDR3 loop reads CASSSRQPNEKLFF. The CDR3 DNA reads TGTGCCAGCAGCTCGAGACAGCCTAATGAAAAACTGTTTTTT. The chain couples TRBV7-9 to TRBJ1-4; TRBD1 might be the D (5 bases). The CDR3 length is 14 residues. Germline-derived CDR1 and CDR2 are SEHNR and FQNEAQ (reference sequence). V was trimmed by 4 bases and J by 3 bases, leaving 9 bases between them.

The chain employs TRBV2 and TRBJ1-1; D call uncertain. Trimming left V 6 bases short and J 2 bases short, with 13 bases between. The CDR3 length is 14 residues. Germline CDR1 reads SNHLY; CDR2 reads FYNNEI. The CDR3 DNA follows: TGTGCCAGCAGAGCCGGGTCCCTAAACACTGAAGCTTTCTTT. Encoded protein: CASRAGSLNTEAFF.

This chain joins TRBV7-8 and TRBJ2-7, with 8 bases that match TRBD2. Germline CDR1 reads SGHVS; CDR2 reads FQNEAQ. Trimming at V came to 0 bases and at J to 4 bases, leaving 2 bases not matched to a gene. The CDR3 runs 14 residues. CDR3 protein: CASSLAGGRYEQYF. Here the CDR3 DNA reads TGTGCCAGCAGCTTAGCTGGCGGGAGGTACGAGCAGTACTTC.

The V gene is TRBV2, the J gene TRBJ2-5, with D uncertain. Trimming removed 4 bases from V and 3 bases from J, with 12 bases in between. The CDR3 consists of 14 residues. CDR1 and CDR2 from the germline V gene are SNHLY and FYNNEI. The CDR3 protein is CASSVVRSKETQYF. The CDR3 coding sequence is TGTGCCAGCAGTGTGGTAAGATCTAAAGAGACCCAGTACTTC.

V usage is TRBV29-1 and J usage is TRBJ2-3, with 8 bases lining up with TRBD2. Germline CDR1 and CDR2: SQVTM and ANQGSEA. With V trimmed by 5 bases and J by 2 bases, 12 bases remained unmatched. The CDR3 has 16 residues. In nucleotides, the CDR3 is TGCAGCGTTAGGGGACTAGGGGGGTTCTCCACAGATACGCAGTATTTT. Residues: CSVRGLGGFSTDTQYF.

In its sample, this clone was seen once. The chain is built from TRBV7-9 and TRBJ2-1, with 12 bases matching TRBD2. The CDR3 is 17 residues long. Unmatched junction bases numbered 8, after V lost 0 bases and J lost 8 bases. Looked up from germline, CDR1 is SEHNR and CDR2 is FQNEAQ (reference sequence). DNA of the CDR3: TGTGCCAGCAGCTTAGCTGTGACTAGCGGGAGTAAAGATGAGCAGTTCTTC. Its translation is CASSLAVTSGSKDEQFF.

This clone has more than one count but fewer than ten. CDR3 in DNA: TGTGCCAGCAGCTTGTTACCTAGCGGATACCTGGAGCAGTACTTC. Its protein is CASSLLPSGYLEQYF. V gene TRBV5-6 combines with J gene TRBJ2-7; 7 bases match TRBD2. Germline assignment: CDR1 SGHDT and CDR2 YYEEEE. With 1 base clipped from V and 7 bases from J, the junction kept 11 bases outside the gene matches. This CDR3 spans 15 amino acids.

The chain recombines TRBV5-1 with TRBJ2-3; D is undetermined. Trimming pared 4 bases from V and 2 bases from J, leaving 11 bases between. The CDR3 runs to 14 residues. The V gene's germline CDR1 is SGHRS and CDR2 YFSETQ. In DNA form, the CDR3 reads TGCGCCAGCAGCCGTGCACAGCTCACAGATACGCAGTATTTT. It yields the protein CASSRAQLTDTQYF. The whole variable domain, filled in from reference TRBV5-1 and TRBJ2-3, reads KAGVTQTPRYLIKTRGQQVTLSCSPISGHRSVSWYQQTPGQGLQFLFEYFSETQRNKGNFPGRFSGRQFSNSRSEMNVSTLELGDSALYLCASSRAQLTDTQYFGPGTRLTVL.

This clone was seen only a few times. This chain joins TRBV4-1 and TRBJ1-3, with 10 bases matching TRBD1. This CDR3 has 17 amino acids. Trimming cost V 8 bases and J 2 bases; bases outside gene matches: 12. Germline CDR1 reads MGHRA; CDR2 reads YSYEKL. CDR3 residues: CASSRRTGTGAGNTIYF. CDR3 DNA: TGCGCCAGCTCCAGACGGACCGGGACAGGGGCTGGAAACACCATATATTTT.

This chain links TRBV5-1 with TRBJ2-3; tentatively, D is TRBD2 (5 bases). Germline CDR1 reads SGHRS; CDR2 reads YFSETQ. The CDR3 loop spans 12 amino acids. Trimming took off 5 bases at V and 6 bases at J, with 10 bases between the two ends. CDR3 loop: CASSLRGDTQYF. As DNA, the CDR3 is TGCGCCAGCAGTTTAAGAGGGGATACGCAGTATTTT.

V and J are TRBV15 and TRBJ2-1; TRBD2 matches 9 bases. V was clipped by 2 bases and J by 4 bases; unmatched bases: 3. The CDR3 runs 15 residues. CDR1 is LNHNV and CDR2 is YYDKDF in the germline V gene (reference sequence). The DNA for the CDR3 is TGTGCCACCAGCAGACGGCGGGAGGGTTACAATGAGCAGTTCTTC. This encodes CATSRRREGYNEQFF.

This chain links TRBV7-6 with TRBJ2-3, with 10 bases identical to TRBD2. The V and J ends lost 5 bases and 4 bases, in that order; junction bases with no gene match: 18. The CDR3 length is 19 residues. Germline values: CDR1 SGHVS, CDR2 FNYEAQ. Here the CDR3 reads CASSPPQKRGGLYSDTQYF. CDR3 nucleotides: TGTGCCAGCAGCCCGCCCCAGAAGCGGGGGGGCCTCTATTCAGATACGCAGTATTTT.

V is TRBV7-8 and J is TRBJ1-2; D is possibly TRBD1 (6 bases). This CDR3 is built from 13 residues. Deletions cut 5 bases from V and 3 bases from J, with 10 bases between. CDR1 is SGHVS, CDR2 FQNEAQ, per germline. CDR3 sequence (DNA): TGTGCCAGCAGCACAGGGCTGGACTATGGCTACACCTTC. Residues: CASSTGLDYGYTF.

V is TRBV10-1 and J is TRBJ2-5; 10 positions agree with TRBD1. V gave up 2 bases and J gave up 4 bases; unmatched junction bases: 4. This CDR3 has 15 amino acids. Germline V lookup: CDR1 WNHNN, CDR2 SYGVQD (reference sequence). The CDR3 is CASSEGTGVSETQYF. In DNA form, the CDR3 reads TGCGCCAGCAGTGAGGGGACAGGGGTATCAGAGACCCAGTACTTC.

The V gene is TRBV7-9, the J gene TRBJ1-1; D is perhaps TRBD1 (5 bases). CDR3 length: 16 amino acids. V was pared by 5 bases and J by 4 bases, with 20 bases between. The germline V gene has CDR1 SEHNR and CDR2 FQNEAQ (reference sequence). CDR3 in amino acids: CASSQKRPGDVTEAFF. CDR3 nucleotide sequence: TGTGCCAGCAGCCAAAAAAGGCCGGGGGATGTCACTGAAGCTTTCTTT.

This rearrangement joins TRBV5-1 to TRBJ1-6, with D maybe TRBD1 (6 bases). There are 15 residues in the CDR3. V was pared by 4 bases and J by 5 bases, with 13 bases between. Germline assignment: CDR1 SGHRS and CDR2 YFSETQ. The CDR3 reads CASSTGQRNNSPLHF. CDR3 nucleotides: TGCGCCAGCAGCACAGGGCAACGAAATAATTCACCCCTCCACTTT.

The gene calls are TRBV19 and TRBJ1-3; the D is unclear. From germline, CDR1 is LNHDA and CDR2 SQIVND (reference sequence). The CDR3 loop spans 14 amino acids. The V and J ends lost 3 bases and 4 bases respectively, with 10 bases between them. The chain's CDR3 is CASSIRGDGNTIYF. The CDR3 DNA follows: TGTGCCAGTAGTATCCGGGGTGACGGAAACACCATATATTTT.

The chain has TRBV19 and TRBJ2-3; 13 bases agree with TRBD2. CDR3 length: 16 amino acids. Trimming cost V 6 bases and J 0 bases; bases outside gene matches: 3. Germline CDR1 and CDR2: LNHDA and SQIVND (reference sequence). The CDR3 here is CASRRLAGGSTDTQYF. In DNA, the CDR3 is TGTGCCAGTAGAAGACTAGCGGGGGGTAGCACAGATACGCAGTATTTT.

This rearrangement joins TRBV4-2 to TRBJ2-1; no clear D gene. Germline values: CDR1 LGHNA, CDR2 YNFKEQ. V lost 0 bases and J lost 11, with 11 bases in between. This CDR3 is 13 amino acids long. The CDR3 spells CASSQDRSNQQFF. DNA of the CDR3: TGTGCCAGCAGCCAAGATCGGTCAAACCAGCAGTTCTTC.

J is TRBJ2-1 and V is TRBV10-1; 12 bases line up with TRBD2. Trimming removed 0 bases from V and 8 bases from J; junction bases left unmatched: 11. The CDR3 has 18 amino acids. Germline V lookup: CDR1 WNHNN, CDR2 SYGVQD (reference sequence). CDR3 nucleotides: TGCGCCAGCAGTGAGTCGTGGCTAGCGGGAGGGCTCGGGGATGAGCAGTTCTTC. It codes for CASSESWLAGGLGDEQFF.